This is a list of T cell receptor beta chains from one sample in a study of blood T cells in healthy people across ages. TCRdb reprocessed the 5' RACE reads via MiXCR and lists one record per CDR3 protein. This table has roughly 800,000 distinct CDR3 sequences, about 55% appearing once. The sample comprised blood. The source of these receptors is a man aged 80 or over in good health. Each CDR3 is given with its conserved first and last residue. The D gene is left open where the match is weak. Clone sizes are given selectively: once, few, many, or a class where the clone is expanded.

v_gene	j_gene	abundance	d_gene	CDR3aa	CDR3nt
TRBV29-1	TRBJ2-1	NA	NA	CSVELSRGKEQFF	TGCAGCGTGGAGCTGTCCCGGGGGAAGGAGCAGTTCTTC
TRBV5-1	TRBJ2-7	NA	NA	CASRLDSSSSYEQYF	TGCGCCAGCAGACTGGACAGTTCGAGCTCCTACGAGCAGTACTTC
TRBV4-1	TRBJ1-2	few	NA	CASSQVSGPGGYTF	TGCGCCAGCAGCCAAGTCAGCGGACCGGGGGGCTACACCTTC
TRBV28	TRBJ2-7	NA	TRBD2	CASRETSGIGYEQYF	TGTGCCAGCAGGGAGACTAGCGGGATAGGGTACGAGCAGTACTTC
TRBV29-1	TRBJ2-1	few	TRBD1	CSVQTGGAYNEQFF	TGCAGCGTTCAGACAGGGGGCGCTTACAATGAGCAGTTCTTC
TRBV11-2	TRBJ2-3	NA	NA	CASALITGTDTQYF	TGTGCCAGCGCCCTGATAACAGGGACCGATACGCAGTATTTT
TRBV6-2/TRBV6-3	TRBJ1-1	NA	NA	CASSYGKGWQNTEAFF	TGTGCCAGCAGTTACGGGAAGGGTTGGCAGAACACTGAAGCTTTCTTT
TRBV27	TRBJ2-4	NA	TRBD1	CAGRGQGGNGIQYF	TGTGCCGGCAGGGGACAGGGGGGGAATGGCATTCAGTACTTC
TRBV12-3/TRBV12-4	TRBJ2-4	NA	NA	CASSSIAAGKNIQYF	TGTGCCAGCAGTTCGATCGCGGCGGGCAAAAACATTCAGTACTTC
TRBV25-1	TRBJ1-2	NA	NA	CASSECQVPYGYTF	TGTGCCAGCAGTGAATGCCAGGTTCCCTATGGCTACACCTTC
TRBV6-2/TRBV6-3	TRBJ2-1	NA	NA	CASRDPWGEEYNEQFF	TGTGCCAGCAGGGACCCTTGGGGCGAAGAGTACAATGAGCAGTTCTTC
TRBV12-3/TRBV12-4	TRBJ2-7	NA	TRBD2	CASRPGLARGGQYF	TGTGCCAGCAGACCGGGACTAGCGAGAGGGGGGCAGTACTTC
TRBV7-3	TRBJ1-1	NA	NA	CASSSGYTPFF	TGTGCCAGCAGCTCAGGGTATACGCCTTTCTTT
TRBV6-5	TRBJ2-7	few	NA	CASSYVPGVHEQYF	TGTGCCAGCAGTTACGTCCCGGGTGTCCACGAGCAGTACTTC
TRBV29-1	TRBJ2-1	few	TRBD2	CSVFSPGGPYNEQFF	TGCAGCGTTTTTTCCCCGGGAGGGCCCTACAATGAGCAGTTCTTC
TRBV5-1	TRBJ2-7	NA	NA	CASSLEVLVGPPYEQYF	TGCGCCAGCAGCTTGGAGGTTTTAGTCGGACCTCCTTACGAGCAGTACTTC
TRBV5-1	TRBJ2-7	few	NA	CASSPGWGSNYEQYF	TGCGCCAGCAGCCCCGGTTGGGGGAGTAACTACGAGCAGTACTTC
TRBV7-3	TRBJ2-6	few	NA	CASSLTRDTSGANVLTF	TGTGCCAGCAGCTTAACGCGGGATACTTCAGGGGCCAACGTCCTGACTTTC
TRBV10-3	TRBJ1-1	NA	NA	CAISESGGVGKAFF	TGTGCCATCAGTGAGTCAGGAGGGGTGGGGAAAGCTTTCTTT
TRBV5-1	TRBJ2-1	NA	TRBD2	CASSLVFSLAGNEQFF	TGCGCCAGCAGCTTGGTGTTCAGTCTAGCGGGGAATGAGCAGTTCTTC
TRBV29-1	TRBJ2-6	few	NA	CSVDTGSGANVLTF	TGCAGCGTTGACACCGGCTCTGGGGCCAACGTCCTGACTTTC
TRBV5-1	TRBJ2-3	NA	TRBD1	CASSLMGQGTSTDTQYF	TGCGCCAGCAGCTTGATGGGACAGGGAACTAGCACAGATACGCAGTATTTT
TRBV5-1	TRBJ2-1	NA	NA	CASSPDTAKQFF	TGCGCCAGCAGCCCGGATACGGCCAAGCAGTTCTTC
TRBV2	TRBJ1-2	NA	NA	CASRKGDLYGYTF	TGTGCCAGCAGGAAGGGGGACCTCTATGGCTACACCTTC
TRBV5-1	TRBJ2-5	few	NA	CASSLEFPDAAGTQYF	TGCGCCAGCAGCTTGGAATTCCCGGACGCAGCGGGGACCCAGTACTTC
TRBV7-9	TRBJ1-1	NA	NA	CASSTPGPNTEAFF	TGTGCCAGCAGCACCCCAGGGCCCAACACTGAAGCTTTCTTT
TRBV30	TRBJ1-1	NA	NA	CAWSVRAEWTEAFF	TGTGCCTGGAGTGTACGAGCCGAGTGGACTGAAGCTTTCTTT
TRBV7-2	TRBJ2-3	NA	NA	CASSSGGGSTDTLYF	TGTGCCAGCAGCTCCGGAGGGGGGAGCACAGATACGCTGTATTTT
TRBV28	TRBJ2-7	few	NA	CASFEGPGREQYF	TGTGCCTCCTTTGAGGGACCAGGGCGCGAGCAGTACTTC
TRBV20-1	TRBJ2-7	few	TRBD1	CSAPGQTYEQYF	TGCAGTGCCCCGGGACAGACCTACGAGCAGTACTTC
TRBV4-1	TRBJ2-7	few	NA	CASSQENREYEQYF	TGCGCCAGCAGCCAAGAGAACAGGGAGTACGAGCAGTACTTC
TRBV24-1	TRBJ2-3	NA	TRBD2	CATSDATSGRIGDTQYF	TGTGCCACCAGTGACGCGACTAGCGGGAGGATAGGGGATACGCAGTATTTT
TRBV9	TRBJ2-3	few	NA	CASGTGSSTDTQYF	TGTGCCAGCGGAACCGGGAGTAGCACAGATACGCAGTATTTT
TRBV7-2	TRBJ2-1	NA	TRBD2	CASSFRRLATRRGGNEQFF	TGTGCCAGCAGCTTCCGGCGACTAGCGACCCGCCGGGGGGGGAATGAGCAGTTCTTC
TRBV6-6	TRBJ2-7	NA	NA	CASSIRERGHYEQYF	TGTGCCAGCAGCATCCGGGAGAGGGGACACTACGAGCAGTACTTC
TRBV20-1	TRBJ1-5	NA	TRBD1	CSARDGGNRGGKGPQHF	TGCAGTGCTAGAGATGGGGGGAACAGGGGGGGGAAGGGGCCCCAGCATTTT
TRBV29-1	TRBJ1-4	few	NA	CSVTSAATNEKLFF	TGCAGCGTCACCTCGGCCGCAACTAATGAAAAACTGTTTTTT
TRBV6-5	TRBJ2-3	NA	NA	CASSYGMIVDTQYF	TGTGCCAGCAGTTACGGGATGATAGTCGATACGCAGTATTTT
TRBV5-1	TRBJ1-2	NA	NA	CASSLGLGEGYTF	TGCGCCAGCAGCTTGGGCCTGGGGGAAGGCTACACCTTC
TRBV10-3	TRBJ2-1	few	NA	CAISEPEAGANEQFF	TGTGCCATCAGTGAGCCCGAAGCAGGGGCCAATGAGCAGTTCTTC
TRBV7-2	TRBJ1-5	NA	NA	CASSLGSAGNYQPQHF	TGTGCCAGCAGCTTAGGCTCGGCCGGGAACTATCAGCCCCAGCATTTT
TRBV27	TRBJ2-7	few	TRBD1	CASTTGGHEQYF	TGTGCCAGCACCACAGGGGGCCACGAGCAGTACTTC
TRBV24-1	TRBJ2-6	NA	NA	CATAANFKDGSGANVPTF	TGTGCCACCGCAGCCAACTTTAAGGACGGCTCTGGGGCCAACGTCCCGACTTTC
TRBV5-1	TRBJ2-1	NA	TRBD2	CASSPGSSGVYNEQFF	TGCGCCAGCAGCCCTGGCTCTAGCGGGGTATACAATGAGCAGTTCTTC
TRBV7-2	TRBJ1-2	few	NA	CASRSGEISYGYTF	TGTGCCAGCAGATCAGGGGAGATCAGCTATGGCTACACCTTC
TRBV7-3	TRBJ2-1	NA	NA	CASSLNRDINNEQFF	TGTGCCAGCAGCTTAAACCGGGACATAAACAATGAGCAGTTCTTC
TRBV24-1	TRBJ2-5	NA	NA	CATSSQQETQYF	TGTGCCACCAGTTCTCAGCAAGAGACCCAGTACTTC
TRBV3-1	TRBJ2-7	NA	TRBD2	CASSQLAGTYEQYF	TGTGCCAGCAGCCAACTAGCGGGGACCTACGAGCAGTACTTC
TRBV18	TRBJ2-1	NA	NA	CASSPPTSEDEQFF	TGTGCCAGCTCACCTCCGACTAGTGAGGATGAGCAGTTCTTC
TRBV20-1	TRBJ1-2	few	NA	CSARTFTGRKDYGYTF	TGCAGTGCTAGAACCTTTACGGGGCGAAAGGACTATGGCTACACCTTC
TRBV25-1	TRBJ1-4	NA	NA	CASSTAATGIEKLFF	TGTGCCAGCAGTACCGCCGCCACAGGGATAGAAAAACTGTTTTTT
TRBV24-1	TRBJ2-1	NA	NA	CATRGVGSGGNEQFF	TGTGCCACCAGGGGCGTCGGGAGCGGAGGCAATGAGCAGTTCTTC
TRBV11-2	TRBJ2-1	NA	NA	CASSLDLTGPYNEQFF	TGTGCCAGCAGCTTAGACCTAACGGGACCGTACAATGAGCAGTTCTTC
TRBV10-2	TRBJ2-5	NA	TRBD1	CASSDFDRGLGETQYF	TGCGCCAGCAGTGACTTCGACAGGGGGCTTGGAGAGACCCAGTACTTC